The T cell receptor beta chain described here comes from a study of CD8 T cells in ankylosing spondylitis. Regarding the study as a whole: A TCR beta motif made of several highly homologous variants seemed typical of ankylosing spondylitis blood.

Using its own MiXCR run on the 5' RACE reads, TCRdb lists one record per CDR3 protein. Here the sample spans about 460,000 distinct CDR3 sequences, less than 6% being singletons. In its sample, this clonotype was seen many times. Its antigen is as yet unknown. Germline V gene data show CDR1 as DFQATT and CDR2 as SNEGSKA (reference sequence). The V gene lost 3 bases and the J gene lost 1 base, with 7 bases spanning the gap. CDR3 length equals 14 residues. Sequencing used blood, either unsorted or a sorted T cell fraction (not recorded which). This TCR was sampled from a male donor with ankylosing spondylitis. The V gene is TRBV20-1, the J gene TRBJ2-6; D not certain. The CDR3 sequence is CSASHLSGANVLTF. The CDR3 DNA reads as TGCAGTGCTAGTCATCTTTCTGGGGCCAACGTCCTGACTTTC.